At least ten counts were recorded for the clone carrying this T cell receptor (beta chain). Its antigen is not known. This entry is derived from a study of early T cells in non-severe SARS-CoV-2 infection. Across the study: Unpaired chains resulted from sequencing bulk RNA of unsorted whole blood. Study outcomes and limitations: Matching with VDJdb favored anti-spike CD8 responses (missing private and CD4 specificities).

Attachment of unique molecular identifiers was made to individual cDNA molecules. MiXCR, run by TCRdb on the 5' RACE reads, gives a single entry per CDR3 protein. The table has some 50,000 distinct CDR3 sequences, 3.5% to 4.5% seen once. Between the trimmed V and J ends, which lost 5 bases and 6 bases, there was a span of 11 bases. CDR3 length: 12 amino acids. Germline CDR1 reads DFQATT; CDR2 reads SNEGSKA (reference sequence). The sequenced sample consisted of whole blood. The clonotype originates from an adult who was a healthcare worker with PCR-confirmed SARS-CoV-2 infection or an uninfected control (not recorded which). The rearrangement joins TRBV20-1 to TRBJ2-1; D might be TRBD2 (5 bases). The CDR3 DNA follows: TGCAGTGCTGGAGGAGGCGGCAATGAGCAGTTCTTC. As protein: CSAGGGGNEQFF.